The rows below give T cell receptor beta chains drawn from one sample of a study of OX40 agonist ivuxolimab in advanced cancers. Assay used: immunoSEQ multiplex PCR; TCRdb lists only in-frame clones, some missing. The sample has tens of thousands of clones, roughly 87% seen once. This specimen was CD4+ or CD8+ T cells sorted from blood, taken in a trial of the OX40 agonist ivuxolimab. These receptors originate from an adult with an advanced solid tumor such as melanoma, head and neck, liver or kidney cancer. CDR3s include the opening cysteine and the closing phenylalanine or tryptophan. Each record gives: CDR3 protein, CDR3 DNA, CDR3 length, clone size, J gene, V gene, D gene. A D gene is named only where the DNA matches it firmly. Only part of the rows carry a size: once, few, many, or a class if the clone is expanded.

cdr3_aa: CASRAHSPDGSPLHF
cdr3_nt: TGTGCCAGCAGGGCCCATTCCCCGGACGGCTCACCCCTCCACTTT
cdr3_length: 15
clone_size: .
j_call: TRBJ1-6
v_call: TRBV6-5
d_call: .

cdr3_aa: CASSLAGLIRGADQPQHF
cdr3_nt: TGTGCCAGCAGCTTAGCCGGACTTATAAGGGGGGCCGATCAGCCCCAGCATTTT
cdr3_length: 18
clone_size: .
j_call: TRBJ1-5
v_call: TRBV7-8
d_call: .

cdr3_aa: CAWSVPNPGYNEKLFF
cdr3_nt: TGTGCCTGGAGTGTACCAAATCCAGGCTATAATGAAAAACTGTTTTTT
cdr3_length: 16
clone_size: .
j_call: TRBJ1-4
v_call: TRBV30
d_call: .

cdr3_aa: CASSAGQGQKLFF
cdr3_nt: TGTGCCAGCAGCGCAGGGCAGGGCCAAAAACTGTTTTTT
cdr3_length: 13
clone_size: once
j_call: TRBJ1-4
v_call: TRBV9
d_call: .

cdr3_aa: CASSEQIREQYF
cdr3_nt: TGTGCCAGCAGTGAACAAATCCGGGAGCAGTACTTC
cdr3_length: 12
clone_size: .
j_call: TRBJ2-7
v_call: TRBV6-1
d_call: .

cdr3_aa: CASSIEGGAYNEQFF
cdr3_nt: TGTGCCAGTAGTATAGAGGGGGGGGCCTACAATGAGCAGTTCTTC
cdr3_length: 15
clone_size: .
j_call: TRBJ2-1
v_call: TRBV19
d_call: TRBD2

cdr3_aa: CASRQESNQPQHF
cdr3_nt: TGTGCCAGCAGGCAGGAGAGCAATCAGCCCCAGCATTTT
cdr3_length: 13
clone_size: .
j_call: TRBJ1-5
v_call: TRBV2
d_call: .

cdr3_aa: CAISARQAQDTQYF
cdr3_nt: TGTGCCATCAGTGCCCGACAGGCTCAAGATACGCAGTATTTT
cdr3_length: 14
clone_size: once
j_call: TRBJ2-3
v_call: TRBV10-3
d_call: .

cdr3_aa: CASSEPGRGGQPQHF
cdr3_nt: TGTGCCAGCAGTGAACCGGGGCGGGGAGGGCAGCCCCAGCATTTT
cdr3_length: 15
clone_size: .
j_call: TRBJ1-5
v_call: TRBV6-1
d_call: .

cdr3_aa: CASSIEGAPYNEQFF
cdr3_nt: TGTGCCAGCAGCATAGAGGGGGCGCCCTACAATGAGCAGTTCTTC
cdr3_length: 15
clone_size: once
j_call: TRBJ2-1
v_call: TRBV9
d_call: TRBD1

cdr3_aa: CASSKGGAPTNEKLFF
cdr3_nt: TGTGCCAGCAGTAAGGGGGGGGCGCCTACTAATGAAAAACTGTTTTTT
cdr3_length: 16
clone_size: .
j_call: TRBJ1-4
v_call: TRBV6-6
d_call: .

cdr3_aa: CASSENTRSSYEQYF
cdr3_nt: TGTGCCAGCAGCGAAAACACCAGGAGCTCCTACGAGCAGTACTTC
cdr3_length: 15
clone_size: .
j_call: TRBJ2-7
v_call: TRBV11-1
d_call: .

cdr3_aa: CASSKLRGGEETQYF
cdr3_nt: TGCGCCAGCAGCAAGCTCCGGGGGGGGGAAGAGACCCAGTACTTC
cdr3_length: 15
clone_size: .
j_call: TRBJ2-5
v_call: TRBV4-1
d_call: TRBD2

cdr3_aa: CASSSGQYQETQYF
cdr3_nt: TGTGCCAGCAGCTCGGGACAGTACCAAGAGACCCAGTACTTC
cdr3_length: 14
clone_size: .
j_call: TRBJ2-5
v_call: TRBV5-5
d_call: TRBD1

cdr3_aa: CASSERGNRYNEQFF
cdr3_nt: TGTGCCAGCAGTGAGAGGGGTAACCGATACAATGAGCAGTTCTTC
cdr3_length: 15
clone_size: .
j_call: TRBJ2-1
v_call: TRBV6-1
d_call: .